These 2 T cell receptor beta chains came from one sample sequenced in a study of CXCR3-negative and CXCR3-positive naive CD8 T cells. It was by 5' RACE with UMI labels that the TRB cDNA libraries were prepared. TCRdb reprocessed the 5' RACE reads; each CDR3 protein has one entry and no DNA is given. The listing contains about 81,000 distinct CDR3 sequences. The source material was naive CXCR3- CD8+ T cells from blood. Subset given: CD45RO-CCR7+CD27+CD95- naive CD8+ T cells lacking CXCR3 (TNR3-). Receptor source: a human donor in good health. Some clones in this sample may be carry-over from other donors' samples.

The chain employs TRBV29-1 and TRBJ1-1. The CDR3 runs to 14 residues. CDR1 is SQVTM and CDR2 is ANQGSEA in the germline V gene. The CDR3 here is CSVEMGMENTEAFF. Supplemented by reference TRBV29-1 and TRBJ1-1, the full variable domain reads SAVISQKPSRDICQRGTSLTIQCQVDSQVTMMFWYRQQPGQSLTLIATANQGSEATYESGFVIDKFPISRPNLTFSTLTVSNMSPEDSSIYLCSVEMGMENTEAFFGQGTRLTVV.

This rearrangement joins TRBV5-6 to TRBJ2-7; TCRdb lists TRBD1, though no DNA is available to test this call. The CDR3 contains 15 residues. Per the germline V gene, CDR1 is SGHDT and CDR2 is YYEEEE. The CDR3 sequence: CATTVGQENSYEQYF.